These 2 T cell receptor beta chains were sequenced from one sample in a study of cytomegalovirus exposure and HLA in healthy donors. This PCR relied on a set of 60 Vbeta primers and 13 Jbeta primers. Profiled with immunoSEQ multiplex PCR; TCRdb holds only in-frame clones, not every one. Of 150,000 to 200,000 clones listed, more than 70% are singletons. Sequenced input: PBMCs. The receptors were sampled from a girl aged 10-17 years in good health and CMV-seropositive.

CDR3 bases: TGCAGCGTTTTGGACAGCGCCTACGAGCAGTACTTC. This codes for CSVLDSAYEQYF. The chain uses TRBV29-1 and TRBJ2-7; possible D gene TRBD1, 6 bases. Between the trimmed V and J ends, which lost 5 bases and 2 bases, there was a span of 10 bases. CDR1 is SQVTM, CDR2 ANQGSEA, per germline. The CDR3 sequence is 12 residues long.

The chain links TRBV5-4 to TRBJ2-3; 10 bases are shared with TRBD1. This CDR3 comprises 16 residues. Germline loops: CDR1 SGHNT, CDR2 YYREEE (reference sequence). After removal of 4 bases from V and 6 bases from J, the junction contained 11 bases not matched to a gene. The CDR3, as DNA: TGTGCCAGCAGCCTATTGGCTGGGACAGGGGTGGATACGCAGTATTTT. Protein product: CASSLLAGTGVDTQYF.